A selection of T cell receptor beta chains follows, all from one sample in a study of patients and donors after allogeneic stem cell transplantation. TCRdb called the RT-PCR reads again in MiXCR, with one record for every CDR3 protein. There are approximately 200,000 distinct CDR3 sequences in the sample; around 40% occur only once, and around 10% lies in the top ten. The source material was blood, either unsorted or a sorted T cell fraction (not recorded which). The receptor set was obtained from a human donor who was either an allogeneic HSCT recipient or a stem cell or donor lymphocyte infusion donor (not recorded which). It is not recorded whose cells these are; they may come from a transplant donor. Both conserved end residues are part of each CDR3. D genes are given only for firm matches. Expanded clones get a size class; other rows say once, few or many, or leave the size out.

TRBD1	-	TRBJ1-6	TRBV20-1	CSASEDRGNSPLHF	TGCAGTGCTAGCGAGGACAGGGGTAATTCACCCCTCCACTTT
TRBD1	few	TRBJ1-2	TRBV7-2	CASSLALDRVASYTF	TGTGCCAGCAGCTTAGCGCTCGACAGGGTAGCGAGCTACACCTTC
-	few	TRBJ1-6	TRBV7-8	CASSLSKGGGGSPLHF	TGTGCCAGCAGCTTGTCGAAAGGAGGGGGAGGTTCACCCCTCCACTTT
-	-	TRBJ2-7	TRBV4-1	CASSQGVDSYEQYF	TGCGCCAGCAGCCAAGGTGTGGATTCCTACGAGCAGTACTTC
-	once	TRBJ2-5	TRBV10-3	CATAMGQETQYF	TGTGCCACCGCTATGGGGCAAGAGACCCAGTACTTC
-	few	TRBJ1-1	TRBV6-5	CASSYSIGSGAFF	TGTGCCAGCAGTTACTCGATAGGAAGCGGAGCTTTCTTT
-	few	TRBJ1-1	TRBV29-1	CSVVLLRGGDHEAFF	TGCAGCGTTGTTCTCTTGCGGGGAGGGGACCATGAAGCTTTCTTT
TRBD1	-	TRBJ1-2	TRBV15	CATSRDRVYGYTF	TGTGCCACGTCCCGGGACAGGGTTTACGGCTACACCTTC
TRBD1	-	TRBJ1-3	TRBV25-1	CASSDLTGSRNTIYF	TGTGCCAGCAGTGACTTGACAGGGTCACGAAACACCATATATTTT
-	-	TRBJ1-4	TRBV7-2	CASSSLYMNEKLFF	TGTGCCAGCAGCTCTCTTTACATGAATGAAAAACTGTTTTTT
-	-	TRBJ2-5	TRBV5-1	CASSLAGGEETQYF	TGCGCCAGCAGCTTGGCAGGGGGGGAAGAGACCCAGTACTTC
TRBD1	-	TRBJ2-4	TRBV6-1	CASSVQGAWDKNIQYF	TGTGCCAGCAGTGTCCAGGGGGCCTGGGACAAAAACATTCAGTACTTC
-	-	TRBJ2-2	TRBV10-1	CASSFPGAPPGELFF	TGCGCCAGCAGTTTCCCGGGGGCGCCGCCCGGGGAGCTGTTTTTT
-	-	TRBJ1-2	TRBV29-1	CSDQGYGNYGYTF	TGCAGCGACCAGGGGTACGGAAACTATGGCTACACCTTC
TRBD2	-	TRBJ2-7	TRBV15	CATSAGLAGTSYEQYF	TGTGCCACCAGCGCCGGGCTAGCGGGGACCTCCTACGAGCAGTACTTC
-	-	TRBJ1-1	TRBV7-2	CASSLARSPKCFF	TGTGCCAGCAGCTTAGCGAGGTCGCCGAAGTGTTTCTTT
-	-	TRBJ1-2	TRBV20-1	CSATFLNYGYTF	TGCAGTGCTACCTTCCTTAACTATGGCTACACCTTC
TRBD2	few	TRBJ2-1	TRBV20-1	CSASRLAGSYNEQFF	TGCAGTGCTAGTCGGCTAGCGGGGTCCTACAATGAGCAGTTCTTC
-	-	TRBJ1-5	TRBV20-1	CSATNRNQPQHF	TGCAGTGCTACAAACAGAAATCAGCCCCAGCATTTT
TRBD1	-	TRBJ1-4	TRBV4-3	CASSQGDRANEKLFF	TGCGCCAGCAGCCAAGGGGACAGGGCTAATGAAAAACTGTTTTTT
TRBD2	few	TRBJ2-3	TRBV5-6	CASSLGLAATDTQYF	TGTGCCAGCAGCTTGGGACTAGCGGCCACAGATACGCAGTATTTT
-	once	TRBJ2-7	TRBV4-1	CASSQEFGVGRVREQYF	TGCGCCAGCAGCCAAGAGTTTGGCGTCGGACGGGTACGGGAGCAGTACTTC
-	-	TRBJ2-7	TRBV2	CASIEGYYEQYF	TGTGCCAGCATCGAAGGCTATTACGAGCAGTACTTC
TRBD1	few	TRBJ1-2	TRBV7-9	CASSPTRQGKGYTF	TGTGCCAGCAGCCCCACCCGACAGGGTAAAGGCTACACCTTC
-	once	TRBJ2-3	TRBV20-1	CSAIGFPSTDTQYF	TGCAGTGCTATAGGGTTTCCCAGCACAGATACGCAGTATTTT
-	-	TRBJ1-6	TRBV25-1	CASSEGVGNFSPLHF	TGTGCCAGCAGTGAAGGTGTAGGGAATTTTTCACCCCTCCACTTT
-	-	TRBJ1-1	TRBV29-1	CSVGQGVTEAFF	TGCAGCGTTGGGCAGGGAGTCACTGAAGCTTTCTTT
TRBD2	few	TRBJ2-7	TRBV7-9	CASSSSGAAEQYF	TGTGCCAGCAGCTCTAGCGGTGCCGCCGAGCAGTACTTC
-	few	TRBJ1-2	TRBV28	CASSLPGLSGFNYGYTF	TGTGCCAGCAGCCTCCCCGGGTTAAGCGGATTTAACTATGGCTACACCTTC
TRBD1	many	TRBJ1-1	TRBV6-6	CASSPIGGSFTEAFF	TGTGCCAGCAGCCCAATAGGGGGCTCGTTCACTGAAGCTTTCTTT
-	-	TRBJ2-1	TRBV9	CASSNEGLYASYNEQFF	TGTGCCAGCAGCAACGAGGGGCTTTACGCTTCCTACAATGAGCAGTTCTTC
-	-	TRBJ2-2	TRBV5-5	CASSDRGTGELFF	TGTGCCAGCAGCGACCGGGGTACCGGGGAGCTGTTTTTT
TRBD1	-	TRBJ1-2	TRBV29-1	CSGGTVDGYTF	TGCAGCGGGGGGACAGTGGATGGCTACACCTTC
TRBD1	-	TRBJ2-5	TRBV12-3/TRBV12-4	CASSPQQGADQTQYF	TGTGCCAGCAGTCCCCAACAGGGGGCGGATCAGACCCAGTACTTC
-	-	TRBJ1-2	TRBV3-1	CASSLDPGVGYTF	TGTGCCAGCAGCCTCGACCCGGGGGTAGGCTACACCTTC
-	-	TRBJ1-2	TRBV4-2	CASSQRQRGGYTF	TGTGCCAGCAGCCAGCGACAAAGGGGTGGCTACACCTTC
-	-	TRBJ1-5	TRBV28	CASSLSGTLSRQPQHF	TGTGCCAGCAGTTTATCGGGGACCTTATCCCGTCAGCCCCAGCATTTT
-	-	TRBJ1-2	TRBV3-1	CASSSEGIYGYTF	TGTGCCAGCAGCTCCGAGGGGATCTATGGCTACACCTTC
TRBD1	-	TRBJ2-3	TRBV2	CASSETGADTQYF	TGTGCCAGCAGCGAGACAGGGGCAGATACGCAGTATTTT
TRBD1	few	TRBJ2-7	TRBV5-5	CASSLTGTGEKQYF	TGTGCCAGCAGCTTAACCGGGACAGGGGAGAAGCAGTACTTC
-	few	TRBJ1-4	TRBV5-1	CASSLGRGGEKLFF	TGCGCCAGCAGCCTGGGCAGGGGAGGTGAAAAACTGTTTTTT
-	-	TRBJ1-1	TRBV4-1	CASSQAPPRGQGNTEAFF	TGCGCCAGCAGCCAAGCCCCCCCCCGCGGGCAGGGTAACACTGAAGCTTTCTTT
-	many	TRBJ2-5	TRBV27	CASSFGGGAWETQYF	TGTGCCAGCAGTTTCGGTGGGGGGGCATGGGAGACCCAGTACTTC
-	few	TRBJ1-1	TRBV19	CASSGRSSLPNTEAFF	TGTGCCAGTAGTGGAAGATCCTCACTACCGAACACTGAAGCTTTCTTT
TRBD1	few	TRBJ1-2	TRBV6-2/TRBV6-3	CASSSHSQGAGYGYTF	TGTGCCAGCAGTTCTCACTCACAGGGGGCTGGCTATGGCTACACCTTC
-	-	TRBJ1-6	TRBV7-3	CASSLGQERAPLHF	TGTGCCAGCAGCTTAGGCCAGGAGCGTGCACCCCTCCACTTT
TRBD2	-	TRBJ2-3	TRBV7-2	CASSLGLAGGWQDTQYF	TGTGCCAGCAGCTTAGGGTTAGCGGGGGGGTGGCAAGATACGCAGTATTTT
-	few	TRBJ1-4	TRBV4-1	CASSQEARGLDEKLFF	TGCGCCAGCAGCCAAGAGGCAAGGGGCTTGGATGAAAAACTGTTTTTT
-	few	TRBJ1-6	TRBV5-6	CASSLRRGLSPLHF	TGTGCCAGCAGCTTGCGAAGGGGATTGTCACCCCTCCACTTT
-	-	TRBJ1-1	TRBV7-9	CASSSIGRLRTEAFF	TGTGCCAGCAGCTCAATCGGTCGACTCAGGACTGAAGCTTTCTTT
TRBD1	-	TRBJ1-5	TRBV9	CASSETGVGNQPQHF	TGTGCCAGCAGTGAGACAGGGGTGGGCAATCAGCCCCAGCATTTT